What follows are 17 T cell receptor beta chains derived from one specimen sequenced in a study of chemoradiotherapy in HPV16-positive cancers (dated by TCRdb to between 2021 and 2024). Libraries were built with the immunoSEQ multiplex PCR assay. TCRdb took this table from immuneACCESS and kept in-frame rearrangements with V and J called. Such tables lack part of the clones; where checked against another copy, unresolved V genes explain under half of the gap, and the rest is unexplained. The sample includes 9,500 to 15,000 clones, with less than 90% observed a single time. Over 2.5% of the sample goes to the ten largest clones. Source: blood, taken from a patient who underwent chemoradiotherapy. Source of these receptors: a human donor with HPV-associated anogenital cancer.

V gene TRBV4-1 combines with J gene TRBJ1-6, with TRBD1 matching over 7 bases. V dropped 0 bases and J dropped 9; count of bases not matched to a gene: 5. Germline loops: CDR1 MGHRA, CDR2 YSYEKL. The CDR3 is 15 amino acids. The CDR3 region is CASSQEGQGGSPLHF. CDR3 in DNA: TGCGCCAGCAGCCAAGAAGGGCAGGGGGGTTCACCCCTCCACTTT.

The CDR3 nucleotides are TGTGCCAGCAGTTACTCGGGGGGCCCCTATGGCTACACCTTC. Its translation is CASSYSGGPYGYTF. The J gene is TRBJ1-2, the V gene TRBV6-5, with D perhaps matching TRBD1 (6 bases). Germline lookup yields CDR1 MNHEY and CDR2 SVGAGI. This CDR3 spans 14 amino acids. Trimming removed 0 bases at V and 4 bases at J, with 9 bases between.

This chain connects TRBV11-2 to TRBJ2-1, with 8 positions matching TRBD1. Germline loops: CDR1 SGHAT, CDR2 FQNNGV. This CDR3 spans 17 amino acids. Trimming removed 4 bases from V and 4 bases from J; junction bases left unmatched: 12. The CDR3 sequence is CASSSPPGTGSYNEQFF. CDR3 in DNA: TGTGCCAGCAGCTCTCCTCCCGGGACAGGTTCTTACAATGAGCAGTTCTTC.

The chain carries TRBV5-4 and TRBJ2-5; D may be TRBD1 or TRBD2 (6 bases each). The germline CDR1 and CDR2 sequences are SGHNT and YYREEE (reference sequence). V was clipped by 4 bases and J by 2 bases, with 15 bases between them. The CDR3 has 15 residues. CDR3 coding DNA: TGTGCCAGCAGCCAAGGGGGGCTCGGTCAAGAGACCCAGTACTTC. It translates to CASSQGGLGQETQYF.

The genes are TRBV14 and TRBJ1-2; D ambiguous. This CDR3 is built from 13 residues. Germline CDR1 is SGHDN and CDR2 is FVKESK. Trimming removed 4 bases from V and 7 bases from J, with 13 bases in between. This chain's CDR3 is CASSPKAYVGYTF. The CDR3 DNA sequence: TGTGCCAGCAGCCCCAAGGCGTATGTTGGCTACACCTTC.

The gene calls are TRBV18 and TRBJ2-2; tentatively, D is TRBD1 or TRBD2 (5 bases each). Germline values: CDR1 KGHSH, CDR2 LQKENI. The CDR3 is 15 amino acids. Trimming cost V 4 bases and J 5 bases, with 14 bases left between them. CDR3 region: CASSRDPMGTGELFF. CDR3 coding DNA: TGTGCCAGCTCACGGGACCCTATGGGGACCGGGGAGCTGTTTTTT.

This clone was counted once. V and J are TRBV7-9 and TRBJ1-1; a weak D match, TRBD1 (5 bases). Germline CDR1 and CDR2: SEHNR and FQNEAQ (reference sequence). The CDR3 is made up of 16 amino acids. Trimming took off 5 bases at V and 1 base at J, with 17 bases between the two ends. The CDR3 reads CASSGADTLGNTEAFF. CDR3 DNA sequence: TGTGCCAGCAGCGGAGCGGACACCCTGGGGAACACTGAAGCTTTCTTT.

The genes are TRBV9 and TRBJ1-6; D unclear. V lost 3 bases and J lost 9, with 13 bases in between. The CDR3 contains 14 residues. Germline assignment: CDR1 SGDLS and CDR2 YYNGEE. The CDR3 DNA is TGTGCCAGCAGCGACCTAGAGCACCGTTCACCCCTCCACTTT. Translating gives CASSDLEHRSPLHF.

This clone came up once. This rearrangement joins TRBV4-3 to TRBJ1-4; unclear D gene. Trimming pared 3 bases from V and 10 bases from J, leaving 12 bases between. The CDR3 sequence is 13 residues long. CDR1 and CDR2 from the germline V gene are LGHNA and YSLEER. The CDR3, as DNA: TGCGCCAGCAGCCAGACCAGTAGCCCAAAACTGTTTTTT. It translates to CASSQTSSPKLFF.

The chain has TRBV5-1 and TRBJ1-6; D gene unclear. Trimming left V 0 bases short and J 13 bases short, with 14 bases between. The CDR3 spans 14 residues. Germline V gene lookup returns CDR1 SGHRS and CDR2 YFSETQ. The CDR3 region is CASSLGGDLAPLHF. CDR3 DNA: TGCGCCAGCAGCTTGGGGGGTGACCTCGCGCCCCTCCACTTT.

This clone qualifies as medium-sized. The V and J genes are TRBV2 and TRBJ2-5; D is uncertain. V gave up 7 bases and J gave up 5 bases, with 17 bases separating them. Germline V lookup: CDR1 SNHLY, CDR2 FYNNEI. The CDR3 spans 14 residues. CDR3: CASTPMNLGETQYF. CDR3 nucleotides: TGTGCCAGCACCCCAATGAACCTAGGGGAGACCCAGTACTTC. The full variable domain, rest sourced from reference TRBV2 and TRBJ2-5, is EPEVTQTPSHQVTQMGQEVILRCVPISNHLYFYWYRQILGQKVEFLVSFYNNEISEKSEIFDDQFSVERPDGSNFTLKIRSTKLEDSAMYFCASTPMNLGETQYFGPGTRLLVL.

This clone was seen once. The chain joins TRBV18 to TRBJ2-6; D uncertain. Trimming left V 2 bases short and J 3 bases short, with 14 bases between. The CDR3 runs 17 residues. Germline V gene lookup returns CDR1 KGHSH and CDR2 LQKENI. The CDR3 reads CASSPVEVLVGANVLTF. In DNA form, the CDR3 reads TGTGCCAGCTCACCAGTTGAAGTCCTAGTTGGGGCCAACGTCCTGACTTTC.

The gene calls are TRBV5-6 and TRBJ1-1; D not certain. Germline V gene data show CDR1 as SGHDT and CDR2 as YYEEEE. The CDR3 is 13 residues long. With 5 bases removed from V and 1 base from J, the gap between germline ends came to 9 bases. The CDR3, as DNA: TGTGCCAGCAGGGCCAGCCCGAACACTGAAGCTTTCTTT. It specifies CASRASPNTEAFF.

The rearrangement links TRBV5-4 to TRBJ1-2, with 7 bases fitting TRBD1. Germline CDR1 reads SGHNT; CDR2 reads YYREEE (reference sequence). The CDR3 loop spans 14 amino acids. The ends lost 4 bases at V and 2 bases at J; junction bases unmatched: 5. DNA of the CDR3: TGTGCCAGCAGCCTTGGGACAGAGAACTATGGCTACACCTTC. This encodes CASSLGTENYGYTF.

DNA for the CDR3: TGTGCCAGCGTACAGGGGGACTATGGCTACACCTTC. This sequence encodes CASVQGDYGYTF. The chain has TRBV2 and TRBJ1-2; TRBD1 aligns across 8 bases. The ends lost 8 bases at V and 3 bases at J; junction bases unmatched: 2. This CDR3 spans 12 amino acids. In germline, CDR1 is SNHLY, CDR2 FYNNEI. The variable domain in full, completed from reference TRBV2 and TRBJ1-2, reads EPEVTQTPSHQVTQMGQEVILRCVPISNHLYFYWYRQILGQKVEFLVSFYNNEISEKSEIFDDQFSVERPDGSNFTLKIRSTKLEDSAMYFCASVQGDYGYTFGSGTRLTVV.

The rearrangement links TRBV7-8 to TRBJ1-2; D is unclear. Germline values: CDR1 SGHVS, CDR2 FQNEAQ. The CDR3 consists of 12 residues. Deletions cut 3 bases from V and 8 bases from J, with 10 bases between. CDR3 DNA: TGTGCCAGCAGCTTTATAACCGGGGGCTACACCTTC. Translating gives CASSFITGGYTF.

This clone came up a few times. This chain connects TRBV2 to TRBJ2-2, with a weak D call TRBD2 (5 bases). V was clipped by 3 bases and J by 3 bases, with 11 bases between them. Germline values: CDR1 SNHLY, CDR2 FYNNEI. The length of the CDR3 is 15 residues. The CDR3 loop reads CASSEVGKYTGELFF. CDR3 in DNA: TGTGCCAGCAGTGAGGTCGGGAAATACACCGGGGAGCTGTTTTTT.